This TCR beta chain derives from a study of cytomegalovirus exposure and HLA in healthy donors (dated by TCRdb to 2015 to 2018). In the study overall: An earlier analysis of approximately 590 of the donors reported about 290 Gb of sequence data and about 100 million unique TCR beta sequences from some 180 million T cells. Among the approximately 420 genotyped donors, under 90% belonged to the genetic ancestry cluster associated with self-reported Caucasian donors. Donor age, sex, ethnicity and CMV serostatus were collected together with the repertoire data. An early release covering just under 650 HLA-typed donors comprised about 290 gigabases of sequencing data and approximately 85 million unique TCR sequences. The aim of the study was to test whether cataloging public T cell receptors could identify signatures of past pathogen exposure. The number of typed donors differed by locus: about 620-630 for A, B, C, DRB1 and DQB1; approximately 520 for DQA1; about 600 for DPA1; and around 470 for DPB1. Because of strong linkage in the cohort, four or five DR-DQ haplotypes were treated as single units for association and clustering. Rather than drawing on any new phenotypic data, the later analysis identified candidate immune exposures from TCR beta sequences and the way those sequences occurred across donors. Using immunosequencing, the study profiled T cell repertoires from some 670 subjects and related those repertoires to cytomegalovirus serostatus. High-throughput TCR immunosequencing, statistical association of individual TCRs with disease status, and machine learning were combined to predict cytomegalovirus infection status. HLA typing included class I and class II loci at four-digit resolution. In a later genetic analysis, genome-wide SNP genotypes for about 65% of the roughly 670 donors were used, and that subset was treated as a discovery cohort. Among about 410 genotyped donors of the cohort, an average of roughly 230,000 unique TCR beta nucleotide sequences was sequenced per donor, of which roughly 17% were non-productive. To decide whether each TCR beta V gene segment behaved as functional or pseudogenic, an earlier analysis of some 540 of the donors relied on high-throughput TCR beta sequencing. In addition to the first cohort of hundreds of subjects, a separate validation cohort of around 110 different subjects was used. A later analysis re-examined previously published TCR beta repertoires from several hundred donors and added high-resolution HLA genotyping to investigate patterns of TCR occurrence. All discovery cohort repertoires had been generated on a single sequencing platform. The investigation overall reported the following: HLA typing was unavailable for some donors at each locus, so association tests used only the typed subset. Some IMGT-functional V segments, including TRBV6-2 and TRBV6-3, could not be distinguished by the 87-base-pair reads and were therefore excluded. Specific HLA alleles were associated with 15,000 to 20,000 TCR beta sequences at a false discovery rate of 0.05 in a later analysis. Sequencing depth was assumed to be roughly uniform across donors in the presence/absence analyses, though that assumption may not hold. According to a later analysis, most CMV-associated TCR beta chains appeared to be HLA-restricted, and the HLA associations seemed to be driven largely by CMV exposure. In a later genetic analysis, fewer N-insertions in productive TCRs were reported among donors in an Asian-associated ancestry cluster than the approximately 670-donor mean. Linkage disequilibrium might explain the correlated functional status among segregating V segments, but an unknown experimental factor could not be ruled out. A cluster of highly shared sequence variants was judged likely to represent a technical artifact of the sequencing pipeline. In a later genetic analysis, a missense DCLRE1C variant was associated with V-gene and J-gene trimming of TCR beta chains, and the association was replicated in an independent cohort. A later analysis found that HLA-associated TCR beta chains were more clonally expanded and had lower generation probabilities than equally common non-associated chains. For the cohort, immune exposure information was limited to CMV serostatus. When HLA alleles, especially DR and DQ, strongly co-occurred, attributing TCR associations to individual alleles was difficult. The authors suggested that the approach could potentially be extended to other disease states and immunological phenotypes. The earlier analysis of 450 to 700 of the donors excluded seventeen rarely observed V segments, including chromosome 9 orphons, because counts were too low. Broadly in line with IMGT annotations, most TCR beta V segments showed up in productive rearrangements about 90% or about 30% of the time in an earlier analysis of around 600 of the donors. In both the original and validation cohorts, the classifier was reported to diagnose cytomegalovirus status with high specificity and sensitivity. A later analysis reported that several top co-occurrence clusters appeared linked to parvovirus B19, influenza, CMV and Epstein-Barr virus. A few of the identified cytomegalovirus-associated TCR beta chains were confirmed in vitro to be specific for cytomegalovirus antigens. In this cohort, only TCR beta chains were sequenced, and detectable features were limited by the absence of alpha or paired-chain data. In a later analysis, TCR association rates were found to vary across HLA loci, with the most associated TCRs seen for DRB1 alleles and the fewest for HLA-C alleles. A further reported finding was that TCR beta sequences accurately predicted the HLA-A and HLA-B alleles for most subjects in the first cohort. The study listed 170 or so TCR beta chains as associated with cytomegalovirus. Most TCR sequences were seen in very few donors, while some public TCRs were found in many individuals.

Per the germline V gene, MNHNS is the CDR1 and SASEGT is the CDR2. V is pared back by 9 bases and J by 5 bases, with 14 bases lying between the germline termini. The cysteine opens and the phenylalanine closes a CDR3 of 13 amino acids. Only the CDR3 portion is preserved as DNA: 39 bases, with reading frame beginning at the first base. Concerning this clone itself: Its specific antigen is unknown.

Libraries were made using the immunoSEQ multiplex PCR assay. For the multiplex PCR, a mixture combining 60 forward primers for TCR Vbeta segments and 13 reverse primers for TCR Jbeta segments was used. The CDR3 region of rearranged TCR beta genes was amplified from genomic DNA by a multiplex PCR assay. The Illumina HiSeq System was used to sequence the amplified TCR beta libraries as 87-base-pair reads. The original pipeline was this. In a later analysis, some 80 million unique TCR beta chains were counted across the roughly 610 repertoires, and about 10 million of these chains were shared by at least two donors. A nearest-neighbor algorithm error-corrected the raw reads and collapsed the reads into unique sequences, merging closely related sequences to remove PCR and sequencing errors. Alignment of CDR3 sequences to IMGT reference sequences was used to assign V, D and J gene segments. Each retained sequence needed at least a six-nucleotide match to both a V gene segment and a J gene segment. Rearrangements were called productive when the CDR3 lacked stop codons and stayed in frame with V and J; all others were non-productive. Following IMGT convention, CDR3 was defined as the stretch from the second conserved V-encoded cysteine up to the conserved J-encoded phenylalanine. The earlier analysis of fewer than 700 of the donors excluded sequences that lacked an unambiguous match to a single V gene segment. An earlier analysis of several hundred of the donors called V segments functional above 56.7% productive rearrangements and segregating when the between-donor standard deviation exceeded 5%. To diagnose cytomegalovirus status from the catalog of TCR beta chain sequences, a statistical classification framework was built. V and J gene assignment, in a later analysis, came from comparing TCR nucleotide sequences with IMGT/GENE-DB human TR gene sequences. In a later analysis, CDR3 sequences and most-parsimonious VDJ recombination scenarios were assigned using the TCRdist pipeline. A later analysis defined each TCR beta chain by its CDR3 amino acid sequence plus V-gene family, and excluded reads lacking a unique V-gene family. In a later analysis, fewer than 600 highly shared, low-generation-probability nucleotide sequences were removed to address suspected cross-contamination and a sequencing artifact. For each public chain, a later analysis derived a clonal expansion index from normalized ranks of inferred template counts within each repertoire. A later analysis computed generation probabilities with a VDJ recombination model fitted to out-of-frame rearrangements, and checked the results against IGoR. Hypergeometric tests were used in a later analysis to score TCR-TCR, TCR-HLA and TCR-CMV co-occurrence, with a repertoire-size bias correction applied to the TCR pairs. False discovery rates were estimated in a later analysis by permuting HLA or CMV assignments 20 times. A later analysis grouped co-occurring TCRs with DBSCAN, adding TCRdist sequence similarity when clustering within HLA-allele-positive subsets. Repertoires with fewer than 30,000 or more than 120,000 public chains were left out of co-occurrence clustering, as were roughly five repertoires with anomalous nucleotide sharing. TCRdb obtained this table from immuneACCESS and retained in-frame rearrangements with V and J assigned. These tables miss some clones; where compared with another copy, unresolved V genes account for less than half of the shortfall, and the remainder is unexplained. Clonal size and the V and J genes are those of that table, whereas D and trimming came from the DNA. This sample's table has entries for approximately 54,000 clones. Clones ranked in the top ten supply approximately 7% of the sample.

The cohort consisted of 650 to 700 healthy bone marrow donors. At the time of sampling, every cohort member was nominally healthy, though immune exposures that went unrecorded were likely present. The donor tested CMV seronegative and was one of the 352 seronegative cohort members. Each donor provided a peripheral blood sample, and peripheral blood mononuclear cells were used for TCR beta sequencing. Genomic DNA was extracted from the blood cell samples with the Qiagen DNeasy Blood Extraction Kit. This receptor chain uses TRBV6-1 and TRBJ1-5, with the D gene not confidently named. This sequence was found in a woman between 40 and 55 years old in good health and CMV-seronegative. Sample: PBMCs. Here the CDR3 is given as CASTREVDQPQHF. The DNA reads TGTGCCAGTACCCGGGAGGTTGATCAGCCCCAGCATTTT.